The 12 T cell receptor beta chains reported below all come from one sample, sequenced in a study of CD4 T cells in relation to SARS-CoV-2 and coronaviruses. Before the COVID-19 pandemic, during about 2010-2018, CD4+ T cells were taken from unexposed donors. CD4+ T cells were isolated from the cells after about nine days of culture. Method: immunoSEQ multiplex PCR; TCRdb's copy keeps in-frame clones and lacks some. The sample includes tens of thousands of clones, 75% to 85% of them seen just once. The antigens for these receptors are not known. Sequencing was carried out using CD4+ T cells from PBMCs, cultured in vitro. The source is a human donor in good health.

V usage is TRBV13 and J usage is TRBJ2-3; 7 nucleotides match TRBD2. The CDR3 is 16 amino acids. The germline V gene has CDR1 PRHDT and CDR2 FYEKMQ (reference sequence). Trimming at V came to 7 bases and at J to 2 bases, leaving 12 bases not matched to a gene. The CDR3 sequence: CASKLGGSSSTDTQYF. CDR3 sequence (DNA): TGTGCCAGCAAATTGGGGGGGTCTAGCTCCACAGATACGCAGTATTTT. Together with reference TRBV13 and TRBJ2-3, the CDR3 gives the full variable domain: AAGVIQSPRHLIKEKRETATLKCYPIPRHDTVYWYQQGPGQDPQFLISFYEKMQSDKGSIPDRFSAQQFSDYHSELNMSSLELGDSALYFCASKLGGSSSTDTQYFGPGTRLTVL.

The CDR3 DNA reads as TGTGCCACCAGCATGTCGACGGCCACCGGGGAGCTGTTTTTT. Amino acids: CATSMSTATGELFF. The chain combines TRBV15 with TRBJ2-2; D remains ambiguous. CDR3 size: 14 residues. Trimming removed 4 bases at V and 4 bases at J, with 10 bases between. The V gene's germline CDR1 is LNHNV and CDR2 YYDKDF (reference sequence). Supplemented by reference TRBV15 and TRBJ2-2, the full variable domain reads DAMVIQNPRYQVTQFGKPVTLSCSQTLNHNVMYWYQQKSSQAPKLLFHYYDKDFNNEADTPDNFQSRRPNTSFCFLDIRSPGLGDTAMYLCATSMSTATGELFFGEGSRLTVL.

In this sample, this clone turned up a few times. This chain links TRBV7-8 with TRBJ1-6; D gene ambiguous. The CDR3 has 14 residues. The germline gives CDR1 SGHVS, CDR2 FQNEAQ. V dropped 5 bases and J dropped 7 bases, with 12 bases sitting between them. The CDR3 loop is CASSRGRENSPLHF. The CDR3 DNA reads TGTGCCAGCAGCCGTGGACGGGAGAATTCACCCCTCCACTTT. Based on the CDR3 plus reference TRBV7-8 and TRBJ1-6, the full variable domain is GAGVSQSPRYKVAKRGQDVALRCDPISGHVSLFWYQQALGQGPEFLTYFQNEAQLDKSGLPSDRFFAERPEGSVSTLKIQRTQQEDSAVYLCASSRGRENSPLHFGNGTRLTVT.

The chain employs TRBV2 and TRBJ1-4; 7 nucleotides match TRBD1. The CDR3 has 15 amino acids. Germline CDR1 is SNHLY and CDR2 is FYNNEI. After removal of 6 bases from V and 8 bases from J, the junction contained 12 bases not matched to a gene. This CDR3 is CASRGIGGGAEKLFF. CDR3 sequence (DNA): TGTGCCAGCAGGGGAATAGGAGGGGGCGCGGAAAAACTGTTTTTT.

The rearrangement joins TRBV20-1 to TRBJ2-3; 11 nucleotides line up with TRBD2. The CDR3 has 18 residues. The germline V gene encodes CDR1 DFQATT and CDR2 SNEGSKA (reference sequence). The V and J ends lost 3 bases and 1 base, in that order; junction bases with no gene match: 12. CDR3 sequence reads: CSASTPGLAALRTDTQYF. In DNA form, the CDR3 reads TGCAGTGCTAGTACACCGGGACTAGCGGCCCTTCGCACAGATACGCAGTATTTT.

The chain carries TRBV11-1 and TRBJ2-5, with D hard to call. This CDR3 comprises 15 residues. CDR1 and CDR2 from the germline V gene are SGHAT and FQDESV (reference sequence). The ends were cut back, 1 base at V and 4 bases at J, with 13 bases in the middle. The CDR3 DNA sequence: TGTGCCAGCAGCTTAGTGGTCGGCGCAGCAGAGACCCAGTACTTC. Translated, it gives CASSLVVGAAETQYF.

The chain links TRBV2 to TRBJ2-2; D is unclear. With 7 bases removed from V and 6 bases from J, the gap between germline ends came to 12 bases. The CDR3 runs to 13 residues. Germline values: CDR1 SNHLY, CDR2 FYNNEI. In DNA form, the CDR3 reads TGTGCCAGCAAAAGGAGAGAAGCCGGGGAGCTGTTTTTT. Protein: CASKRREAGELFF.

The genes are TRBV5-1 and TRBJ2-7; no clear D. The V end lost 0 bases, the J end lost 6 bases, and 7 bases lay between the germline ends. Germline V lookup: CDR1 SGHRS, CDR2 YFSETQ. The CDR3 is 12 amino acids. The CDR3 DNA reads TGCGCCAGCAGCTTGGGTTCTCGCGAGCAGTACTTC. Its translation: CASSLGSREQYF.

CDR3 protein: CASSAPHLAVVYF. CDR3 sequence (DNA): TGTGCCAGCAGCGCCCCCCATCTAGCTGTAGTGTACTTC. The rearrangement uses TRBV12-3 or TRBV12-4 and TRBJ2-5, with D possibly being TRBD2 (5 bases). This CDR3 is 13 amino acids long. V lost 6 bases to trimming and J lost 13 bases, with 21 bases between them.

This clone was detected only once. In DNA, the CDR3 is TGTGCCAGCTCACGGGACAGGGGGATATGGACTGAAGCTTTCTTT. Protein product: CASSRDRGIWTEAFF. The V and J genes are TRBV18 and TRBJ1-1, with 11 bases that match TRBD1. This CDR3 region has 15 residues. V lost 4 bases to trimming and J lost 5 bases; unmatched junction nucleotides: 6. Per the germline V gene, CDR1 is KGHSH and CDR2 is LQKENI.

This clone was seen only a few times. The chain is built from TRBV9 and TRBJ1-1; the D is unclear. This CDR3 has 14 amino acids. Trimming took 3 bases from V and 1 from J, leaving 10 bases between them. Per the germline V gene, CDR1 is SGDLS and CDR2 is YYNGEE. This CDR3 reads CASSATLGNTEAFF. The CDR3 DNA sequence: TGTGCCAGCAGCGCTACCCTAGGGAACACTGAAGCTTTCTTT. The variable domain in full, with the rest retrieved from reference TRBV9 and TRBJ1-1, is DSGVTQTPKHLITATGQRVTLRCSPRSGDLSVYWYQQSLDQGLQFLIQYYNGEERAKGNILERFSAQQFPDLHSELNLSSLELGDSALYFCASSATLGNTEAFFGQGTRLTVV.

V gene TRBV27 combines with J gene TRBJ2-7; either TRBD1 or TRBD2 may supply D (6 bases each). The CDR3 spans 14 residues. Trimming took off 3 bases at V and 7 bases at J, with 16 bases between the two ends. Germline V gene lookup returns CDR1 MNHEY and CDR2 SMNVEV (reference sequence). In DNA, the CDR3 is TGTGCCAGCAGTTTTGCGGGGATGAGGGGGGAGCAGTACTTC. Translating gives CASSFAGMRGEQYF.